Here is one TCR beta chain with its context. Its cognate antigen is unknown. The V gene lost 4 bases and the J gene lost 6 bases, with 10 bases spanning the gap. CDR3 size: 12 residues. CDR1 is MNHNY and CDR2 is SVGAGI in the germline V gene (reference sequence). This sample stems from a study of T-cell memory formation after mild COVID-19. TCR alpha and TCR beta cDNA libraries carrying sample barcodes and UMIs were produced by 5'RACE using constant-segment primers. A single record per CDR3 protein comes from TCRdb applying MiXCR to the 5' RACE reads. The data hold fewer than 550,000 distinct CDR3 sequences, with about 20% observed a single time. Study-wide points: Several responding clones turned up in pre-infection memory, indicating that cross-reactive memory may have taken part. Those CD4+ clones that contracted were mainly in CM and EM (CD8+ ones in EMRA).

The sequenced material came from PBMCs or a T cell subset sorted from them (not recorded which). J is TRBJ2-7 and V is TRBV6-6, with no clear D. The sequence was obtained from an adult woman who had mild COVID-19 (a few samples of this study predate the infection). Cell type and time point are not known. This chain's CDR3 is CASSSSSLEQYF. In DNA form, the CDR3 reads TGTGCCAGCAGTTCCTCATCCCTCGAGCAGTACTTC.